A single sample is the source of the 22 T cell receptor beta chains below, sequenced in a study of T cells after yellow fever vaccination. TCRdb redid the calling of the 5' RACE reads with MiXCR, one entry per CDR3 protein. The sample includes around 310,000 distinct CDR3 sequences, approximately 3.9% of them seen just once. Sequencing used PBMCs, obtained on the day of the yellow fever booster vaccination. The receptors derive from a man aged 18 to 30 who received the YFV17D yellow fever vaccine.

This clonotype has at least ten counts. The J gene is TRBJ2-7, the V gene TRBV9, with D hard to call. Trimming cost V 5 bases and J 7 bases, with 7 bases left between them. The CDR3 covers 10 residues. Germline assignment: CDR1 SGDLS and CDR2 YYNGEE. CDR3 residues: CASRTKEQYV. The DNA of the CDR3 is TGTGCCAGCAGAACAAAGGAGCAGTACGTC.

This sequence joins TRBV12-3 or TRBV12-4 and TRBJ1-1; the D is unclear. V gave up 1 base and J gave up 5 bases, with 14 bases separating them. The CDR3 consists of 15 residues. The CDR3 is CASSLVAGIETEAFF. As DNA, the CDR3 is TGTGCCAGCAGTTTAGTGGCGGGCATCGAGACTGAAGCTTTCTTT.

The rearrangement links TRBV11-2 to TRBJ2-7; D is ambiguous. The CDR3 consists of 14 residues. Trimming left V 5 bases short and J 2 bases short, with 13 bases between. Germline lookup yields CDR1 SGHAT and CDR2 FQNNGV. CDR3: CASSPSGPTYEQYF. In DNA form, the CDR3 reads TGTGCCAGCAGCCCATCCGGGCCAACCTACGAGCAGTACTTC.

This clonotype has just a few counts. The chain couples TRBV21-1 to TRBJ2-3; the tabulated D call, TRBD2, remains unverified against the DNA. TRBV21-1 is designated a pseudogene. The CDR3 extends over 21 amino acids. The CDR3 nucleotides read TGTGCCAGCAGCAAAGCCCCCTCGACTAGCGGGGGGCCAGTTAGCACAGATACGCAGTATTTT. Residues: CASSKAPSTSGGPVSTDTQYF.

The sample holds a few counts of this clonotype. This chain uses TRBV6-5 with TRBJ2-2, with D maybe TRBD2 (6 bases). CDR3 length: 15 residues. CDR1 is MNHEY and CDR2 is SVGAGI in the germline V gene. V lost 2 bases to trimming and J lost 7 bases, with 14 bases between them. The CDR3 reads CASSYGVMGGGELFF. The CDR3 nucleotides read TGTGCCAGCAGTTACGGCGTTATGGGGGGCGGGGAGCTGTTTTTT.

This clonotype occurred many times. V is TRBV20-1 and J is TRBJ1-5; the D gene is possibly TRBD1 (5 bases). The CDR3 has 12 residues. Trimming took 6 bases from V and 12 from J, leaving 18 bases between them. The germline V gene encodes CDR1 DFQATT and CDR2 SNEGSKA (reference sequence). As DNA, the CDR3 is TGCAGTGCCCGCGGACAAAATCCCAGCCAGCATTTT. This sequence encodes CSARGQNPSQHF.

V and J are TRBV6-5 and TRBJ2-7; D is uncertain. V shed 1 base and J shed 2 bases, with 12 bases lying between them. The CDR3 runs 15 residues. CDR1 is MNHEY, CDR2 SVGAGI, per germline. CDR3 in amino acids: CASSYYKGSTYEQYF. DNA of the CDR3: TGTGCCAGCAGTTACTATAAGGGCTCGACCTACGAGCAGTACTTC.

This clonotype has a handful of counts. The chain uses TRBV6-2 or TRBV6-3 and TRBJ2-2, with D possibly being TRBD2 (6 bases). Germline V gene sequence: CDR1 MNHEY, CDR2 SVGEGT. V was clipped by 4 bases and J by 5 bases, with 14 bases between them. This CDR3 comprises 15 residues. The CDR3 spells CASSSGTLGTGELFF. CDR3 DNA: TGTGCCAGCAGTTCCGGGACTCTTGGGACCGGGGAGCTGTTTTTT.

This clonotype was seen a handful of times. The V call is TRBV15, the J call TRBJ2-7; the match to TRBD1 covers 9 bases. The CDR3 totals 15 residues. J gave up 3 bases and V 3 bases, and 6 bases lay outside the gene matches. CDR1 and CDR2 (germline): LNHNV, YYDKDF (reference sequence). The CDR3 DNA reads TGTGCCACCAGCAGGAACCGGGACAGGGACTACGAGCAGTACTTC. This gives the protein CATSRNRDRDYEQYF.

The sample holds many counts of this clonotype. V is TRBV9 and J is TRBJ2-2; 8 bases agree with TRBD1. The CDR3 covers 15 residues. In germline, CDR1 is SGDLS, CDR2 YYNGEE. The junction had 9 bases not matched to a gene; V was cut back by 3 bases and J by 8 bases. CDR3 loop: CASSGDTGGPGELFF. CDR3 bases: TGTGCCAGCAGCGGAGATACAGGGGGACCGGGGGAGCTGTTTTTT.

This clonotype came up a few times. The CDR3 DNA reads as TGCAGTGCTAGAGCCCGGGGCCTAGGGCAGTTCTTC. Translated: CSARARGLGQFF. This rearrangement joins TRBV20-1 to TRBJ2-1; D may match TRBD1 or TRBD2 (5 bases each). CDR3 size: 12 residues. V was clipped by 1 base and J by 12 bases, with 13 bases between them. CDR1 DFQATT and CDR2 SNEGSKA come from the germline V gene (reference sequence).

This clonotype was detected many times. V gene TRBV14 combines with J gene TRBJ2-2; D unresolved. Per the germline V gene, CDR1 is SGHDN and CDR2 is FVKESK. CDR3 length: 13 residues. V was cut by 4 bases and J by 1 base, with 4 bases left in between. In DNA form, the CDR3 reads TGTGCCAGCAGCCCATGGAACACCGGGGAGCTGTTTTTT. This translates into CASSPWNTGELFF.

This clonotype was recorded at least ten times. The chain recombines TRBV2 with TRBJ1-1; D call uncertain. This CDR3 contains 13 residues. The V end lost 2 bases, the J end lost 5 bases, and 9 bases lay between the germline ends. Germline V lookup: CDR1 SNHLY, CDR2 FYNNEI. The chain's CDR3 is CASSERVWTEAFF. In nucleotides, the CDR3 is TGTGCCAGCAGTGAACGGGTTTGGACTGAAGCTTTCTTT.

This clonotype was found a few times. The chain links TRBV6-6 to TRBJ1-5; a weak D match, TRBD1 (5 bases). Trimming took 6 bases from V and 7 from J, leaving 22 bases between them. Germline V gene data show CDR1 as MNHNY and CDR2 as SVGAGI (reference sequence). The CDR3 is made up of 16 amino acids. The CDR3 here is CASRYGGGQDLQPQHF. The CDR3 nucleotides are TGTGCCAGCAGATACGGGGGAGGCCAGGACCTACAGCCCCAGCATTTT.

The chain recombines TRBV5-6 with TRBJ2-3; D tentatively reads TRBD1 or TRBD2 (5 bases each). The germline V gene encodes CDR1 SGHDT and CDR2 YYEEEE. The CDR3 is 17 residues long. V was clipped by 6 bases and J by 0 bases, with 20 bases between them. CDR3 coding DNA: TGTGCCAGCACCCTCCCCGGGGCCCCGGCGAGCACAGATACGCAGTATTTT. As protein: CASTLPGAPASTDTQYF.

This clonotype was counted a few times. The chain has TRBV5-1 and TRBJ2-7; 7 nucleotides agree with TRBD1. CDR1 and CDR2 (germline): SGHRS, YFSETQ. J gave up 3 bases and V 4 bases, and 4 bases lay outside the gene matches. CDR3 size: 13 residues. The CDR3 bases are TGCGCCAGCAGCAGCTGGGACAGCTACGAGCAGTACGTC. This codes for CASSSWDSYEQYV.

V is TRBV7-2 and J is TRBJ1-6; D is possibly TRBD1 (6 bases). The CDR3 loop spans 15 amino acids. V was shortened by 5 bases and J by 6 bases, with 14 bases between the two germline ends. CDR1 is SGHTA and CDR2 is FQGNSA in the germline V gene. For the CDR3, the DNA is TGTGCCAGCAGCCCACAGGGAGGCGCTAATTCACCCCTCCACTTT. It translates to CASSPQGGANSPLHF.

The rearrangement uses TRBV5-1 and TRBJ1-4; 7 bases line up with TRBD1. The CDR3 has 15 residues. CDR1 and CDR2 from the germline V gene are SGHRS and YFSETQ. V shed 4 bases, J shed 5 bases, and the junction held 8 bases outside the gene matches. The CDR3 DNA sequence: TGCGCCAGCAGCCAACGACAGGGCCACAATGAAAAACTGTTTTTT. This encodes CASSQRQGHNEKLFF.

This clonotype has just a few counts. The chain has TRBV7-2 and TRBJ2-6, with D unresolved. The germline V gene encodes CDR1 SGHTA and CDR2 FQGNSA. CDR3 size: 15 residues. V was clipped by 2 bases and J by 0 bases, with 5 bases between them. CDR3 sequence: CASSLQFSGANVLTF. DNA of the CDR3: TGTGCCAGCAGCTTACAGTTCTCTGGGGCCAACGTCCTGACTTTC.

Details on this clonotype: This may arise from a read error, as a much more abundant clone is one base away. V gene TRBV11-2 combines with J gene TRBJ2-1, with D uncertain. The germline V gene has CDR1 SGHAT and CDR2 FQNNGV. The CDR3 is made up of 16 amino acids. The CDR3 protein is CASSLGTRSSYTEQFF. The CDR3 DNA is TGTGCCAGCAGCTTAGGAACAAGGAGCTCCTACACTGAGCAGTTCTTC. The full variable domain, completed using reference TRBV11-2 and TRBJ2-1, is EAGVAQSPRYKIIEKRQSVAFWCNPISGHATLYWYQQILGQGPKLLIQFQNNGVVDDSQLPKDRFSAERLKGVDSTLKIQPAKLEDSAVYLCASSLGTRSSYTEQFFGPGTRLTVL.

The chain couples TRBV6-5 to TRBJ2-7, with D perhaps given as TRBD1 or TRBD2 (6 bases each). CDR3 size: 14 residues. V was shortened by 4 bases and J by 7 bases, with 17 bases between the two germline ends. Germline V gene lookup returns CDR1 MNHEY and CDR2 SVGAGI. DNA for the CDR3: TGTGCCAGCAGTTCCGGAGGAGGGGGTAGGGAGCAGTACGTC. Amino acid sequence: CASSSGGGGREQYV.

This clonotype was seen more than once but under ten times. The genes are TRBV5-5 and TRBJ2-7; D ambiguous. The germline V gene encodes CDR1 SGHKS and CDR2 YYEKEE (reference sequence). The length of the CDR3 is 12 residues. V dropped 4 bases and J dropped 5 bases, with 10 bases sitting between them. CDR3 protein: CASSLVHDEQYF. The CDR3, as DNA: TGTGCCAGCAGCCTGGTACACGACGAGCAGTACTTC.